This T cell receptor (beta chain) was observed in a study of blood T cell repertoires in COVID-19 (dated by TCRdb to the early 2020s). About the full investigation: The collaborator samples originated in the United States, Italy and Spain and spanned the acute and convalescent phases of COVID-19. The prospective study material was composed of cDNA or gDNA derived from T cells, B-cell-depleted T cells, or PBMCs. Subjects who had been exposed to COVID-19, were actively infected with it, or had recovered from it provided the deeply sampled blood TCRbeta repertoires that made up the dataset. The repertoires were released in a freely available public database meant as a resource for research on the immune response to SARS-CoV-2. Samples were obtained from the ongoing ImmuneRACE study (first 160 participants) and from 1,254 subjects provided by 6 global collaborators. Nearly every sample came with metadata listing a de-identified subject ID, COVID-19 status, age in years and sex. Where available, HLA class I and class II types were taken from metadata supplied by the sample provider and were not determined by assay-based typing.

About this clone itself: Its cognate antigen has yet to be identified. Nothing much larger sits one base from this clone, and base qualities are not available.

What the study reported, not specific to this receptor: Clinical and demographic metadata were provided uncurated, with the amount varying by source and participant.

TCRbeta CDR3 regions were amplified from genomic DNA by means of the immunoSEQ Assay, a bias-controlled multiplex PCR. The study's processing was this. Nucleated cell counts per sample were estimated from amplification of reference gene primers within the assay. To quantify the absolute abundance of each unique TCRbeta CDR3 rearrangement, sequence reads were collapsed and filtered. For each sample, productive Simpson clonality was calculated as the square root of Simpson's diversity index over productive rearrangements. This immuneACCESS table, as held by TCRdb, lists in-frame sequences with V and J called but not all clones. Of the missing ones, under half trace to an unresolved V gene in checked studies; the others have no known cause. V, J and clone size reflect that table, while D and trimming were determined from the DNA. The sample table records about 260,000 clones; approximately 80% of these occur just once. The top ten hold approximately 1.9% of the sample.

The germline V gene sets CDR1 to MDHEN and CDR2 to SYDVKM. The CDR3, from cysteine to phenylalanine, totals 13 residues. Only the CDR3 portion is preserved as DNA: 39 bases, with reading frame beginning at the first base. Relative to germline, V is missing 8 bases and J is missing 2 bases, with 1 base of the junction outside any gene match. Each collaborating institution followed its own protocols to collect whole blood in K2EDTA tubes. For TCRbeta analysis, collaborators shipped samples in one of three forms: frozen whole blood, isolated PBMCs, or DNA extracted from either of those sample types. The sequence was obtained from a woman older than 75 with acute or convalescent COVID-19. Sequenced material: peripheral blood. The V and J genes are TRBV28 and TRBJ2-2, with 8 bases aligning to TRBD2. At the DNA level, the sequence is TGTGCCAGCGTAGCGGGAAACACCGGGGAGCTGTTTTTT. Its coded protein is CASVAGNTGELFF.